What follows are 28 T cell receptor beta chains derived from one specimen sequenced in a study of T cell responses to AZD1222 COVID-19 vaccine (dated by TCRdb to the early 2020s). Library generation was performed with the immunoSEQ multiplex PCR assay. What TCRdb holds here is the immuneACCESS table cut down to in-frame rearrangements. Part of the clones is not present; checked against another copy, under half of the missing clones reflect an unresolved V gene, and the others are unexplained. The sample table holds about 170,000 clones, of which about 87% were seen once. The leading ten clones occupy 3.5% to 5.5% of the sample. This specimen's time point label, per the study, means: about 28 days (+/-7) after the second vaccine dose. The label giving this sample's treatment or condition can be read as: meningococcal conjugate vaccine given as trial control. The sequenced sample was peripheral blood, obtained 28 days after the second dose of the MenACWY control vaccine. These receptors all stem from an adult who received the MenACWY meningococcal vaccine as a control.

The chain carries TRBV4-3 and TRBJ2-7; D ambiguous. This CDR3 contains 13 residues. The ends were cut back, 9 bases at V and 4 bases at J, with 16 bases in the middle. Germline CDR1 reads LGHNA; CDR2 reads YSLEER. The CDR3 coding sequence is TGCGCCAGAGAAGAGTCAGCCCTATACGAGCAGTACTTC. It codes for CAREESALYEQYF.

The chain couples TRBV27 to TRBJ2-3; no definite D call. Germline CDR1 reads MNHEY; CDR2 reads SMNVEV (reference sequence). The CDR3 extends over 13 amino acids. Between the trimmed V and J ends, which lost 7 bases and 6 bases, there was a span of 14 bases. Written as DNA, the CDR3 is TGTGCCAGCACCCTAGGTGGGGTGGATACGCAGTATTTT. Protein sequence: CASTLGGVDTQYF.

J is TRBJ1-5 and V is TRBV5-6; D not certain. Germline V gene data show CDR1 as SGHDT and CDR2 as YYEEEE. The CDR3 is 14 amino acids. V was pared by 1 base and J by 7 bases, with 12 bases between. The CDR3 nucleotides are TGTGCCAGCAGCTTGAGGCGAGGAAACCAGCCCCAGCATTTT. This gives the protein CASSLRRGNQPQHF.

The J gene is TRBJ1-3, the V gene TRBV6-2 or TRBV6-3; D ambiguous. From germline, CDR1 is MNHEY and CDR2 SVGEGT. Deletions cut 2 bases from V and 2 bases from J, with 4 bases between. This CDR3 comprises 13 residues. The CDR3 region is CASSYLPGNTIYF. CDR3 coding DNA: TGTGCCAGCAGTTACCTCCCTGGAAACACCATATATTTT.

CDR3 amino acids: CASSVGQVNQPQHF. The CDR3, as DNA: TGTGCCAGCAGCGTGGGGCAGGTAAATCAGCCCCAGCATTTT. The chain is built from TRBV9 and TRBJ1-5; tentatively, D is TRBD1 (5 bases). V was pared by 2 bases and J by 4 bases, with 10 bases between. The germline gives CDR1 SGDLS, CDR2 YYNGEE. The CDR3 sequence is 14 residues long.

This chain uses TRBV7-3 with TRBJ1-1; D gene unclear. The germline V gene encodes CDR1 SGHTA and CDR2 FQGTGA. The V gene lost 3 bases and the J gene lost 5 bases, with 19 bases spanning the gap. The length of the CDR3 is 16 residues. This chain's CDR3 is CASSLDSWRSGTEAFF. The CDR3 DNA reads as TGTGCCAGCAGCTTGGATAGCTGGAGGAGTGGGACTGAAGCTTTCTTT.

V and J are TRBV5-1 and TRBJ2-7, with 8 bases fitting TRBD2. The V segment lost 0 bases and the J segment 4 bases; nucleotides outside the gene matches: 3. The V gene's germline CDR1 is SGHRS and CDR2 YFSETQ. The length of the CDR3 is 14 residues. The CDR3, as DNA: TGCGCCAGCAGCTTGGAGGCTAGCGGGTACGAGCAGTACTTC. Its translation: CASSLEASGYEQYF.

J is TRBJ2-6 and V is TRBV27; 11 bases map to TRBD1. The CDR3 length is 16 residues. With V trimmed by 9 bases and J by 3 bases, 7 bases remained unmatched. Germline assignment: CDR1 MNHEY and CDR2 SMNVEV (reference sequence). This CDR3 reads CARPGQGAHGANVLTF. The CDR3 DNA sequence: TGTGCCAGACCAGGACAGGGGGCGCATGGGGCCAACGTCCTGACTTTC. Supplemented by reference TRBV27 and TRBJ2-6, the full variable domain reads EAQVTQNPRYLITVTGKKLTVTCSQNMNHEYMSWYRQDPGLGLRQIYYSMNVEVTDKGDVPEGYKVSRKEKRNFPLILESPSPNQTSLYFCARPGQGAHGANVLTFGAGSRLTVL.

The CDR3 DNA follows: TGTGCCATCAGCACCCCTACATATAACTATGGCTACACCTTC. Translating gives CAISTPTYNYGYTF. The V and J genes are TRBV10-3 and TRBJ1-2, with D unclear. Between the trimmed V and J ends, which lost 6 bases and 1 base, there was a span of 12 bases. CDR1 and CDR2 (germline): ENHRY, SYGVKD. This CDR3 contains 14 residues.

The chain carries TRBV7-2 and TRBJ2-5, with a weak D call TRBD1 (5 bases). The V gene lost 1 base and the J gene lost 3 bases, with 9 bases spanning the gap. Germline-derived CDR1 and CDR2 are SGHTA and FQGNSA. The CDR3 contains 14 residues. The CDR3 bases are TGTGCCAGCAGCTTAGACATAGGGGAAGAGACCCAGTACTTC. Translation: CASSLDIGEETQYF.

The DNA of the CDR3 is TGTGCCAGCACCCCTAACATGGCCTCTGGAAACACCATATATTTT. Translated: CASTPNMASGNTIYF. The chain recombines TRBV14 with TRBJ1-3, with unresolved D. Germline CDR1 SGHDN, CDR2 FVKESK. The CDR3 totals 15 residues. Deletions cut 7 bases from V and 0 bases from J, with 13 bases between.

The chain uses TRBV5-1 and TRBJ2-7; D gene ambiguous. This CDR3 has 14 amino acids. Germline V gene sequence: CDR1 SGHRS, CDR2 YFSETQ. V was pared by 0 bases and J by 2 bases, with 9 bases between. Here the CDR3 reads CASSLGLLAYEQYF. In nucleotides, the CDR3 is TGCGCCAGCAGCTTGGGACTGCTGGCCTACGAGCAGTACTTC. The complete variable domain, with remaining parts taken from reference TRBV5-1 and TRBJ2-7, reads KAGVTQTPRYLIKTRGQQVTLSCSPISGHRSVSWYQQTPGQGLQFLFEYFSETQRNKGNFPGRFSGRQFSNSRSEMNVSTLELGDSALYLCASSLGLLAYEQYFGPGTRLTVT.

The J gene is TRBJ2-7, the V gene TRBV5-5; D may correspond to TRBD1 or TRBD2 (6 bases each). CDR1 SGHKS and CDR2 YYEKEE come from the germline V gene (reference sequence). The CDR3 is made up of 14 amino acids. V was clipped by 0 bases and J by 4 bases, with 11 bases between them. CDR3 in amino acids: CASSLGRGGYEQYF. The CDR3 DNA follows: TGTGCCAGCAGCTTGGGTAGAGGGGGGTACGAGCAGTACTTC.

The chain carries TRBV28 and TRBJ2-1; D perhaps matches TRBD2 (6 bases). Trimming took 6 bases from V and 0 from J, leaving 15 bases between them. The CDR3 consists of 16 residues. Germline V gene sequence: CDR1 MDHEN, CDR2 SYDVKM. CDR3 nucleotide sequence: TGTGCCAGCAGGGTAGCGGAGCTTAGCTCCTACAATGAGCAGTTCTTC. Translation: CASRVAELSSYNEQFF.

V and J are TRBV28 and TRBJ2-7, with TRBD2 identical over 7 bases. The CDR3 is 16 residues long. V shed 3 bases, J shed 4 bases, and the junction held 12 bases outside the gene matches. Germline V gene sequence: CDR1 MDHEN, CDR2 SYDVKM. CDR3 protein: CASSLLVGAGAYEQYF. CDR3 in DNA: TGTGCCAGCAGTTTGTTAGTCGGGGCGGGAGCTTACGAGCAGTACTTC.

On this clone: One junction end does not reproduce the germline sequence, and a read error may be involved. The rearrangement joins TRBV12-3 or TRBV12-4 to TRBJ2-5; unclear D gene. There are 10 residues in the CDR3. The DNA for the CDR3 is TGTGCCAGCAGCTTAGAGACCCAGTACTTC. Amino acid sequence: CASSLETQYF.

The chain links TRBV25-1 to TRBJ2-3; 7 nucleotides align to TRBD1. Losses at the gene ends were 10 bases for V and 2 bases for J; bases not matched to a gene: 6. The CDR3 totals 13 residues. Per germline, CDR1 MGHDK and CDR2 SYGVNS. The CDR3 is CATRDSNTDTQYF. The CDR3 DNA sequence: TGTGCCACCAGGGACAGCAACACAGATACGCAGTATTTT.

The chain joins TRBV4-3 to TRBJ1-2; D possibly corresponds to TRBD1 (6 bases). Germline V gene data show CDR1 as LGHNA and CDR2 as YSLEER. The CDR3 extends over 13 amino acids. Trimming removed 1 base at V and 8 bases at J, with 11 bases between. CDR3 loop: CASSQGGAEGYTF. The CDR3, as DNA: TGCGCCAGCAGCCAAGGGGGGGCGGAGGGCTACACCTTC.

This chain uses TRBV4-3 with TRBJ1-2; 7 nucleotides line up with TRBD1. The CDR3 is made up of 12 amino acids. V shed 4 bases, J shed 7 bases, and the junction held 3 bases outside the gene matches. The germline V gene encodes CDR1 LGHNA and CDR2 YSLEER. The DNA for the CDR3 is TGCGCCAGCAGCCTAGACAGGGTTGGCTACACCTTC. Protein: CASSLDRVGYTF.

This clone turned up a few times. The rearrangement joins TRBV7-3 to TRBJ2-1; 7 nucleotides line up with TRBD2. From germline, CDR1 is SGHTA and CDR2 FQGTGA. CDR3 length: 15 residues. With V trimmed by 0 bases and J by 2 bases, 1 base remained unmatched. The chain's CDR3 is CASSLTLAAYNEQFF. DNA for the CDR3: TGTGCCAGCAGCTTAACTCTAGCGGCCTACAATGAGCAGTTCTTC.

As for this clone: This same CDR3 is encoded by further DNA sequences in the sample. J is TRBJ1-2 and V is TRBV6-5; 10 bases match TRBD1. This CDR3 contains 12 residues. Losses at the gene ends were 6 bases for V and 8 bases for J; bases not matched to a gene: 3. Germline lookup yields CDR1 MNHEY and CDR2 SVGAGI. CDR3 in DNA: TGTGCCAGCAGCCCGACAGGGGGCGGCTACACCTTC. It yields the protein CASSPTGGGYTF.

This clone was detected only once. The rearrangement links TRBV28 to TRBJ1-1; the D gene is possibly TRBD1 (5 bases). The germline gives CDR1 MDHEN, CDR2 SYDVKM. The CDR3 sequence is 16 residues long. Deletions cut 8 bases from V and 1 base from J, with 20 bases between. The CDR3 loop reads CASACLWDDGNTEAFF. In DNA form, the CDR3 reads TGTGCCAGCGCGTGCCTCTGGGACGACGGGAACACTGAAGCTTTCTTT.

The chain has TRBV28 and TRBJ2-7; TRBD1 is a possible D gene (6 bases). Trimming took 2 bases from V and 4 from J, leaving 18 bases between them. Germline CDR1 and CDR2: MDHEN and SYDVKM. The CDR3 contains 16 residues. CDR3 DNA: TGTGCCAGCAGTTTAAGGCCCAGGGGTGGTTCGTACGAGCAGTACTTC. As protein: CASSLRPRGGSYEQYF.

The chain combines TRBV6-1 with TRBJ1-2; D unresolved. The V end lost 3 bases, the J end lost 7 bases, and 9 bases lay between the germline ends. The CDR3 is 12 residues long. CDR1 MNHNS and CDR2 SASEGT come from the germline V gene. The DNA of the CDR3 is TGTGCCAGCAGTGATGCCGGGATTGGCTACACCTTC. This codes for CASSDAGIGYTF.

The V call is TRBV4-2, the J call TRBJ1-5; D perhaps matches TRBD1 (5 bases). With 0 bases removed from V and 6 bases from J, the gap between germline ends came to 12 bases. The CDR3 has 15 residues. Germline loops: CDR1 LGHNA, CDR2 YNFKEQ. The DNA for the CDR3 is TGTGCCAGCAGCCAAGAAGGCGGGGCTACTCAGCCCCAGCATTTT. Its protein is CASSQEGGATQPQHF.

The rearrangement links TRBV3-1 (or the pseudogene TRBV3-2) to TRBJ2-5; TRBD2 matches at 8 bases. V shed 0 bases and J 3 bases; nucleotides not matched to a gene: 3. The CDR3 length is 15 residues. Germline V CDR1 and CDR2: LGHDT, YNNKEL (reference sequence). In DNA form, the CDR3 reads TGTGCCAGCAGCCAAGATATACTAGCGGAAGAGACCCAGTACTTC. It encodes CASSQDILAEETQYF.

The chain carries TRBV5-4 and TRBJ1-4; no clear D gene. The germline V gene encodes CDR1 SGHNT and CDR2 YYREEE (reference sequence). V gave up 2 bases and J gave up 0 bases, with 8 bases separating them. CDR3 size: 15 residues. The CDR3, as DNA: TGTGCCAGCAGCTTCGGTAGGGCAACTAATGAAAAACTGTTTTTT. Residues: CASSFGRATNEKLFF.

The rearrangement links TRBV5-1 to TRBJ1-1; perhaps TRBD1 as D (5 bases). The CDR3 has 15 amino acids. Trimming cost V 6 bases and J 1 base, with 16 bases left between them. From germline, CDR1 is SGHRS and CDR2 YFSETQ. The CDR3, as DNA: TGCGCCAGCACCGAAAATGGGACGCCGAACACTGAAGCTTTCTTT. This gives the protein CASTENGTPNTEAFF.